A selection of T cell receptor beta chains follows, all from one sample in a study of T cells in localized non-small cell lung cancer. The data were produced by immunoSEQ multiplex PCR, yet TCRdb's version contains in-frame clones alone and is incomplete. The sample records 25,000 to 30,000 clones, 70% to 90% being singletons. The sample in question was peripheral blood, obtained before any cancer treatment. These TCRs come from a woman between 18 and 49 years old with stage I lung adenocarcinoma. Both conserved end residues are part of each CDR3. D genes are given only for firm matches. Some rows have no size entry. The others give once, few or many, or a class for an expanded clone.

clone_size | d_call | j_call | v_call | cdr3_aa | cdr3_nt
. | . | TRBJ2-5 | TRBV5-1 | CASSLVSGKETQYF | TGCGCCAGCAGCTTGGTATCAGGGAAAGAGACCCAGTACTTC
. | . | TRBJ2-1 | TRBV5-6 | CASSLWRDEQFF | TGTGCCAGCAGCTTGTGGCGGGACGAGCAGTTCTTC
. | . | TRBJ1-5 | TRBV7-8 | CASSQRREVGSNQPQHF | TGTGCCAGCAGTCAGAGGCGTGAGGTCGGTAGCAATCAGCCCCAGCATTTT
once | TRBD2 | TRBJ2-1 | TRBV5-6 | CASSLRGGSGNYNEQFF | TGTGCCAGCAGCTTGAGGGGCGGGAGCGGGAATTACAATGAGCAGTTCTTC
. | . | TRBJ2-1 | TRBV7-9 | CASSLRTLNEQFF | TGTGCCAGCAGCTTACGGACACTCAATGAGCAGTTCTTC
. | . | TRBJ2-3 | TRBV19 | CAISKSGSTDTQYF | TGTGCCATTTCTAAGAGCGGAAGCACAGATACGCAGTATTTT
. | . | TRBJ2-7 | TRBV6-4 | CASSDLAGGDEQYF | TGTGCCAGCAGTGACTTGGCTGGAGGGGACGAGCAGTACTTC
. | . | TRBJ1-4 | TRBV5-1 | CASSSTQGMGEKLFF | TGCGCCAGCAGCTCGACCCAGGGTATGGGCGAAAAACTGTTTTTT
. | . | TRBJ1-2 | TRBV20-1 | CSARDDPTSTF | TGCAGTGCTAGAGATGACCCCACCAGCACCTTC
. | . | TRBJ2-3 | TRBV7-2 | CASSLSGAFTDTQYF | TGTGCCAGCAGCCTGAGCGGAGCTTTCACAGATACGCAGTATTTT
. | TRBD1 | TRBJ1-1 | TRBV4-1 | CASSQGGRGLTEAFF | TGCGCCAGCAGCCAAGGGGGGAGGGGGCTCACTGAAGCTTTCTTT
. | TRBD2 | TRBJ2-3 | TRBV4-1 | CASSQESGRGFTQYF | TGCGCCAGCAGCCAAGAGAGCGGGAGGGGATTCACGCAGTATTTT
. | TRBD1 | TRBJ1-5 | TRBV5-6 | CASSAGQANQPQHF | TGTGCCAGCAGCGCGGGACAGGCCAATCAGCCCCAGCATTTT
. | TRBD2 | TRBJ2-7 | TRBV28 | CASSRTSGRGEQYF | TGTGCCAGCAGTCGGACTAGCGGGAGGGGCGAGCAGTACTTC
. | . | TRBJ2-1 | TRBV4-1 | CASSQVRVNEQFF | TGCGCCAGCAGCCAAGTGAGAGTTAATGAGCAGTTCTTC
. | TRBD2 | TRBJ2-3 | TRBV6-5 | CASSYGTSRTDTQYF | TGTGCCAGCAGTTACGGGACTAGCCGAACAGATACGCAGTATTTT
once | . | TRBJ1-5 | TRBV9 | CASSEGHPNQPQHF | TGTGCCAGCAGCGAAGGACATCCAAATCAGCCCCAGCATTTT
. | TRBD1 | TRBJ2-5 | TRBV14 | CAKKWTGLVETQYF | TGTGCCAAGAAATGGACAGGGCTCGTAGAGACCCAGTACTTC
. | TRBD1 | TRBJ2-7 | TRBV10-1 | CASSQTLDRGHF | TGCGCCAGCAGTCAGACCCTTGACAGGGGACACTTC
. | . | TRBJ1-2 | TRBV18 | CASSPPESPENYGYTF | TGTGCCAGCTCACCACCGGAGAGCCCAGAGAACTATGGCTACACCTTC
. | TRBD2 | TRBJ2-7 | TRBV19 | CASSSSGGGEQYF | TGTGCCAGTAGTTCATCGGGGGGAGGCGAGCAGTACTTC
. | . | TRBJ2-1 | TRBV21-1 | CASSKDRDEQFF | TGTGCCAGCAGCAAAGACCGGGATGAGCAGTTCTTC
. | TRBD1 | TRBJ1-4 | TRBV6-1 | CASLTNRGSYEKLFF | TGTGCCAGTCTTACCAACAGGGGGTCGTATGAAAAACTGTTTTTT
. | TRBD1 | TRBJ1-2 | TRBV5-4 | CASSRWDRGHGYTF | TGTGCCAGCAGCCGCTGGGACAGGGGCCATGGCTACACCTTC
. | . | TRBJ1-4 | TRBV19 | CASSVQGGDGSNEKLFF | TGTGCCAGTAGTGTACAGGGAGGGGATGGGAGTAATGAAAAACTGTTTTTT
. | . | TRBJ2-5 | TRBV9 | CASGPGLALGGQETQYF | TGTGCCAGCGGGCCTGGGCTAGCCCTTGGGGGCCAAGAGACCCAGTACTTC
. | . | TRBJ1-2 | TRBV6-1 | CASRTVDYGYTF | TGTGCCAGCAGAACAGTCGACTATGGCTACACCTTC
. | . | TRBJ2-2 | TRBV6-1 | CASTGRDVRIGELFF | TGTGCCAGCACGGGCAGGGATGTCCGTATCGGGGAGCTGTTTTTT
. | . | TRBJ1-3 | TRBV9 | CASRPGTGNTIYF | TGTGCCAGCAGGCCCGGTACTGGAAACACCATATATTTT
few | . | TRBJ2-5 | TRBV30 | CAWSMGQKEQETQYF | TGTGCCTGGAGCATGGGGCAGAAAGAACAAGAGACCCAGTACTTC
. | . | TRBJ2-7 | TRBV4-1 | CASSPSGVSYEQYF | TGCGCCAGCAGCCCCTCCGGGGTTTCCTACGAGCAGTACTTC
. | . | TRBJ1-1 | TRBV6-6 | CASTSISWGRDTEAFF | TGTGCCAGCACCTCGATCAGTTGGGGGCGCGACACTGAAGCTTTCTTT
. | . | TRBJ2-1 | TRBV6-1 | CASSEATTNSYNEQFF | TGTGCCAGCAGTGAAGCGACTACCAACTCCTACAATGAGCAGTTCTTC
. | TRBD2 | TRBJ2-5 | TRBV2 | CASSEVMGTSVETQYF | TGTGCCAGCAGTGAAGTTATGGGGACTAGCGTGGAGACCCAGTACTTC
. | TRBD1 | TRBJ2-7 | TRBV2 | CASSERGTGPYEQYF | TGTGCCAGCAGTGAAAGGGGGACAGGGCCCTACGAGCAGTACTTC
. | . | TRBJ1-4 | TRBV7-9 | CASSLGQDFEKLFF | TGTGCCAGCAGCTTAGGACAGGACTTTGAAAAACTGTTTTTT
. | . | TRBJ1-2 | TRBV9 | CASSPYTF | TGTGCCAGCAGCCCCTACACCTTC